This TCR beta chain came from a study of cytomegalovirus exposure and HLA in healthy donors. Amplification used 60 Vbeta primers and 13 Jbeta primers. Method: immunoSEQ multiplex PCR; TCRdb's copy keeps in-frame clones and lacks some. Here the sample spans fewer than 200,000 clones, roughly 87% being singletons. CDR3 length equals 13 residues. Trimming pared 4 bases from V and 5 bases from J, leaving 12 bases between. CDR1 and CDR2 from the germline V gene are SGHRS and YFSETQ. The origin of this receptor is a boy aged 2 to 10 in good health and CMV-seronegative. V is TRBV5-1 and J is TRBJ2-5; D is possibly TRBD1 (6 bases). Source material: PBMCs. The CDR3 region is CASSGTGIETQYF. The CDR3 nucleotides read TGCGCCAGCAGCGGAACAGGGATTGAGACCCAGTACTTC.